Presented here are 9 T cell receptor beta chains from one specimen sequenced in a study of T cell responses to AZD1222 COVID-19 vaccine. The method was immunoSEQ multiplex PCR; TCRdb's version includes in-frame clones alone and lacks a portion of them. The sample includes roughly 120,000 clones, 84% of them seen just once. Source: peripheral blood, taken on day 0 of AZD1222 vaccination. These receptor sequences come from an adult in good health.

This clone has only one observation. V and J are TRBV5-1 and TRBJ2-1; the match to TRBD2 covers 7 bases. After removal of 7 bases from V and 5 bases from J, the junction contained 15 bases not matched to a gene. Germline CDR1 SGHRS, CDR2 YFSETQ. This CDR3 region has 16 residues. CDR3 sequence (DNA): TGCGCCAGCGCCCCCCTGGCGGGAGACCTCCACAATGAGCAGTTCTTC. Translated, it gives CASAPLAGDLHNEQFF.

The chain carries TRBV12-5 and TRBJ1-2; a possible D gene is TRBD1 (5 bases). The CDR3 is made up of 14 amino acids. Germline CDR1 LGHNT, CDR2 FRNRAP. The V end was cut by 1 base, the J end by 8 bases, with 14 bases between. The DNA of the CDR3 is TGTGCTAGTGGTTTGGGACAGCCTCCCCGGGGCTACACCTTC. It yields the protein CASGLGQPPRGYTF.

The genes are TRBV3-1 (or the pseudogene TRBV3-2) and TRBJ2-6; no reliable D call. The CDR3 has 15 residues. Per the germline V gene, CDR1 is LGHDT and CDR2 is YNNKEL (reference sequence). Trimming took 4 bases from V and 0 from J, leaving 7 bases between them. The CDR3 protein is CASSPSSSGANVLTF. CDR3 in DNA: TGTGCCAGCAGCCCCTCGAGCTCTGGGGCCAACGTCCTGACTTTC.

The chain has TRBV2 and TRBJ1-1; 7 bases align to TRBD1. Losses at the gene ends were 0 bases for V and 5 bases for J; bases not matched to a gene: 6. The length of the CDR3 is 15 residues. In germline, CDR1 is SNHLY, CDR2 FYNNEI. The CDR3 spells CASSEAEGAWTEAFF. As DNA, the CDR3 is TGTGCCAGCAGTGAAGCGGAGGGGGCATGGACTGAAGCTTTCTTT.

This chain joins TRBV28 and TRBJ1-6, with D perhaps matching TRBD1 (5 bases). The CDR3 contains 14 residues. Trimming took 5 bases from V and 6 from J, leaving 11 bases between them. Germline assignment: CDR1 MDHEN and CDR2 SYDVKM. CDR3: CASSGGGTNSPLHF. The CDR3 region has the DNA TGTGCCAGCAGTGGGGGGGGTACTAATTCACCCCTCCACTTT.

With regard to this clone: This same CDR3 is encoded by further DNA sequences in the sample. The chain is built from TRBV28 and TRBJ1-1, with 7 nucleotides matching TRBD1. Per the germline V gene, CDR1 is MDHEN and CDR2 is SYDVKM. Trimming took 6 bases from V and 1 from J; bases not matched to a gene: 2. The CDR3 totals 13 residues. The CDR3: CASRRQGNTEAFF. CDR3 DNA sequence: TGTGCCAGCAGACGACAGGGGAACACTGAAGCTTTCTTT.

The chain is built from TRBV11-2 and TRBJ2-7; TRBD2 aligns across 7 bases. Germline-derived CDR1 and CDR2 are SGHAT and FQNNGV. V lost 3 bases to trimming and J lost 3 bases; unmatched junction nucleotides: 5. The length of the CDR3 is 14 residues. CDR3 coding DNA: TGTGCCAGCAGCTTTGAAGCGGGGCGCTACGAGCAGTACTTC. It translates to CASSFEAGRYEQYF.

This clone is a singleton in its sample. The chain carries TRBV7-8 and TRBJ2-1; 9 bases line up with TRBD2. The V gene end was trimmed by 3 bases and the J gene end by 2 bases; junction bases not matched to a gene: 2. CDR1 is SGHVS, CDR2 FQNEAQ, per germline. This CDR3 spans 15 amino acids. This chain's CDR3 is CASSFSGRTYNEQFF. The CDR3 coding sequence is TGTGCCAGCAGCTTTAGCGGGAGAACCTACAATGAGCAGTTCTTC.

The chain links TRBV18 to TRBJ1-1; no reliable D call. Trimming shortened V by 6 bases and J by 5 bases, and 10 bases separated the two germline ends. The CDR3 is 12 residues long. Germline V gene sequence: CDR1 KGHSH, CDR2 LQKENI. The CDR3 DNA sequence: TGTGCCAGCTCGGGAGATGGGACTGAAGCTTTCTTT. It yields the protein CASSGDGTEAFF.